This TCR beta chain was recovered during a study of PD-L1 blockade in urothelial cancer. Study-level background: Patients' histories included 0 to 3 prior chemotherapy regimens. Blood-derived samples held a median roughly 150,000 T cells. Blood drawn 3 weeks (second dose) and 6 weeks after treatment start was analyzed.

Time point defined: peripheral blood 6 weeks after treatment start. A total of 1 to 8 samples per patient were collected pretreatment and on-treatment. Profiling relied on immunoSEQ multiplex PCR, and the TCRdb table lists in-frame clones only, not all of them. The repertoire has roughly 100,000 clones, around four fifths of them found once; the top ten carry 8.4%. Trimming removed 2 bases at V and 4 bases at J, with 5 bases between. This CDR3 is 12 amino acids long. Germline assignment: CDR1 SGHTA and CDR2 FQGTGA. The source material was PBMCs, sampled around atezolizumab (anti-PD-L1) treatment. The chain has TRBV7-3 and TRBJ2-5; D gene ambiguous. The origin of this receptor is an older man with urothelial cancer. The CDR3 sequence: CASSLLGETQYF. CDR3 in DNA: TGTGCCAGCAGCTTACTAGGAGAGACCCAGTACTTC. Full variable domain (remainder filled in from reference TRBV7-3 and TRBJ2-5): GAGVSQTPSNKVTEKGKYVELRCDPISGHTALYWYRQSLGQGPEFLIYFQGTGAADDSGLPNDRFFAVRPEGSVSTLKIQRTERGDSAVYLCASSLLGETQYFGPGTRLLVL.